Below are 24 T cell receptor beta chains sequenced from a single sample in a study of blood T cells in healthy people across ages. A second PCR of 7 to 11 cycles used a sample-barcoded 5' primer and a J-beta primer mix. One entry per CDR3 protein, called by TCRdb with MiXCR from the 5' RACE reads. The sample has about 1.6 million distinct CDR3 sequences; roughly 32% are singletons. The sequencing input was blood. These TCRs come from a woman aged 25 to 45 in good health.

This clonotype was observed many times. The rearrangement links TRBV4-1 to TRBJ2-3, with 11 bases fitting TRBD2. Losses at the gene ends were 2 bases for V and 6 bases for J; bases not matched to a gene: 7. Per germline, CDR1 MGHRA and CDR2 YSYEKL. The CDR3 contains 16 residues. The chain's CDR3 is CASSQPLAGGGDTQYF. The DNA of the CDR3 is TGCGCCAGCAGCCAACCGCTAGCGGGAGGAGGGGATACGCAGTATTTT.

This clonotype occurred once. The V gene is TRBV11-2, the J gene TRBJ1-2; D is unresolved. This CDR3 comprises 13 residues. V gave up 1 base and J gave up 7 bases, with 10 bases separating them. Germline V lookup: CDR1 SGHAT, CDR2 FQNNGV. CDR3 sequence reads: CASSLGPVGGYTF. The CDR3 DNA reads TGTGCCAGCAGCTTAGGCCCAGTTGGTGGCTACACCTTC.

The chain combines TRBV28 with TRBJ2-7; D is perhaps TRBD2 (5 bases). This CDR3 comprises 16 residues. Germline lookup yields CDR1 MDHEN and CDR2 SYDVKM. V was clipped by 4 bases and J by 2 bases, with 18 bases between them. The CDR3 region has the DNA TGTGCCAGCAGTTATCTTTCCGGGGTGGGAACCTACGAGCAGTACTTC. This translates into CASSYLSGVGTYEQYF. Full variable domain (remainder filled in from reference TRBV28 and TRBJ2-7): DVKVTQSSRYLVKRTGEKVFLECVQDMDHENMFWYRQDPGLGLRLIYFSYDVKMKEKGDIPEGYSVSREKKERFSLILESASTNQTSMYLCASSYLSGVGTYEQYFGPGTRLTVT.

The chain joins TRBV5-1 to TRBJ2-7; a possible D gene is TRBD2 (8 bases). Trimming removed 3 bases from V and 0 bases from J, with 28 bases in between. Germline V lookup: CDR1 SGHRS, CDR2 YFSETQ. CDR3 length: 20 residues. CDR3 region: CASSSGGGRGGPFSSYEQYF. Here the CDR3 DNA reads TGCGCCAGCAGCTCGGGAGGGGGCCGCGGGGGGCCCTTTAGCTCCTACGAGCAGTACTTC.

This clonotype was observed a single time. The J gene is TRBJ1-2, the V gene TRBV12-3 or TRBV12-4, with 7 bases aligning to TRBD1. This CDR3 is built from 14 residues. V lost 10 bases and J lost 2; bases outside the gene matches: 10. CDR3 protein: CANNTDRTNYGYTF. Written as DNA, the CDR3 is TGTGCCAACAATACGGACAGGACGAACTATGGCTACACCTTC.

The chain employs TRBV20-1 and TRBJ2-1, with 8 positions matching TRBD2. CDR3 length: 12 amino acids. Germline V gene sequence: CDR1 DFQATT, CDR2 SNEGSKA (reference sequence). V lost 7 bases, J lost 6 bases, and 5 bases stayed unmatched. CDR3 loop: CSVQAGANEQFF. CDR3 in DNA: TGCAGTGTGCAAGCGGGAGCCAATGAGCAGTTCTTC.

The chain links TRBV29-1 to TRBJ1-2, with no clear D. Trimming took off 7 bases at V and 5 bases at J, with 17 bases between the two ends. Germline-derived CDR1 and CDR2 are SQVTM and ANQGSEA. This CDR3 contains 13 residues. The CDR3 DNA follows: TGCAGCGCTCCAACCCCCGGAGGGTATGGCTACACCTTC. Encoded protein: CSAPTPGGYGYTF.

The sample holds a few counts of this clonotype. The chain employs TRBV18 and TRBJ2-5; unclear D gene. Germline CDR1 is KGHSH and CDR2 is LQKENI. The CDR3 length is 13 residues. Trimming removed 1 base at V and 6 bases at J, with 9 bases between. In nucleotides, the CDR3 is TGTGCCAGCTCACCACGCCCGAGGCAGACCCAGTACTTC. Its translation: CASSPRPRQTQYF.

V gene TRBV12-3 or TRBV12-4 combines with J gene TRBJ2-7; 8 nucleotides line up with TRBD1. J lost 12 bases, V lost 0 bases, and 13 bases had no gene match. This CDR3 is built from 15 residues. CDR3 region: CASSLAGTGAYGRYF. The CDR3 DNA reads as TGTGCCAGCAGTTTAGCTGGGACAGGTGCCTACGGGCGGTACTTC.

The rearrangement uses TRBV7-9 and TRBJ1-2, with D maybe TRBD1 (5 bases). The germline CDR1 and CDR2 sequences are SEHNR and FQNEAQ (reference sequence). The germline V and J ends were trimmed by 4 bases and 6 bases, with 15 bases remaining between them. This CDR3 has 14 residues. CDR3 in amino acids: CASSSGQDGHGYTF. CDR3 sequence (DNA): TGTGCCAGCAGCTCCGGACAAGATGGACATGGCTACACCTTC.

At least ten counts were recorded for this clonotype. CDR3 DNA sequence: TGCAGTGCTAGGACAGCGACTGACGAAACAGATACGCAGTATTTT. This sequence encodes CSARTATDETDTQYF. The V gene is TRBV20-1, the J gene TRBJ2-3; D might be TRBD1 (5 bases). CDR1 and CDR2 (germline): DFQATT, SNEGSKA (reference sequence). Trimming took off 3 bases at V and 3 bases at J, with 16 bases between the two ends. The CDR3 loop spans 15 amino acids.

The chain couples TRBV6-2 or TRBV6-3 to TRBJ2-7; 7 nucleotides match TRBD1. The CDR3 loop spans 14 amino acids. V lost 5 bases to trimming and J lost 3 bases; unmatched junction nucleotides: 7. From germline, CDR1 is MNHEY and CDR2 SVGEGT. CDR3: CASSKPTGFYEQYF. The CDR3, as DNA: TGTGCCAGCAGTAAACCGACAGGGTTCTACGAGCAGTACTTC.

This clonotype occurred once. This chain joins TRBV11-1 and TRBJ2-7; 9 nucleotides match TRBD2. J was trimmed by 4 bases and V by 3 bases; bases with no gene match: 4. Germline V gives CDR1 SGHAT, CDR2 FQDESV (reference sequence). The CDR3 covers 14 residues. Here the CDR3 DNA reads TGTGCCAGCAGCTTTAGCGGGGGCAAATACGAGCAGTACTTC. Encoded protein: CASSFSGGKYEQYF.

In its sample, this clonotype was seen many times. This chain joins TRBV20-1 and TRBJ1-5, with D maybe TRBD1 (6 bases). The V gene's germline CDR1 is DFQATT and CDR2 SNEGSKA (reference sequence). This CDR3 is built from 12 residues. Trimming removed 6 bases from V and 6 bases from J, with 12 bases in between. CDR3 DNA: TGCAGTGCGATCGGGGGGCTTCAGCCCCAGCATTTT. It translates to CSAIGGLQPQHF.

The chain is built from TRBV30 and TRBJ2-7; D could derive from TRBD1 or TRBD2 (5 bases each). Looked up from germline, CDR1 is GTSNPN and CDR2 is SVGIG (reference sequence). There are 15 residues in the CDR3. Trimming stripped 0 bases from V and 4 bases from J, with 16 bases between. The DNA of the CDR3 is TGTGCCTGGAGTGTACGAAGCAGGGAGAGGTACGAGCAGTACTTC. Translated, it gives CAWSVRSRERYEQYF.

The V gene is TRBV11-1, the J gene TRBJ2-7; D may correspond to TRBD1 or TRBD2 (6 bases each). The CDR3 has 13 residues. The germline CDR1 and CDR2 sequences are SGHAT and FQDESV (reference sequence). Trimming left V 0 bases short and J 7 bases short, with 10 bases between. The CDR3 loop is CASSLAEGVEQYF. In DNA, the CDR3 is TGTGCCAGCAGCTTAGCGGAGGGGGTTGAGCAGTACTTC.

This sequence joins TRBV20-1 and TRBJ2-5, with 9 nucleotides matching TRBD2. V dropped 0 bases and J dropped 5; count of bases not matched to a gene: 7. Germline assignment: CDR1 DFQATT and CDR2 SNEGSKA (reference sequence). The CDR3 sequence is 15 residues long. The CDR3 sequence is CSARDSGGPGETQYF. CDR3 nucleotide sequence: TGCAGTGCTAGAGACAGCGGGGGGCCCGGGGAGACCCAGTACTTC.

This clonotype appeared a few times. The rearrangement uses TRBV4-1 and TRBJ2-5; TRBD1 agrees at 11 bases. J was trimmed by 11 bases and V by 2 bases; bases with no gene match: 13. The germline V gene has CDR1 MGHRA and CDR2 YSYEKL. The CDR3 extends over 16 amino acids. The CDR3 loop reads CASSQTTGTGGGEQYF. CDR3 coding DNA: TGCGCCAGCAGCCAAACTACCGGGACAGGGGGAGGTGAGCAGTACTTC.

In this sample, this clonotype turned up a few times. V usage is TRBV20-1 and J usage is TRBJ1-4, with unresolved D. The CDR3 is 14 amino acids. CDR1 is DFQATT and CDR2 is SNEGSKA in the germline V gene (reference sequence). Between the trimmed V and J ends, which lost 5 bases and 4 bases, there was a span of 14 bases. The CDR3 is CSARPGRFNEKLFF. The CDR3 DNA follows: TGCAGTGCTCGCCCCGGACGGTTTAATGAAAAACTGTTTTTT.

The genes are TRBV7-3 and TRBJ2-6; D is uncertain. V was pared by 4 bases and J by 1 base, with 11 bases between. The CDR3 consists of 16 residues. Per germline, CDR1 SGHTA and CDR2 FQGTGA. The CDR3 nucleotides read TGTGCCAGCAGCTCGGGCCAGGAGTCTGGGGCCAACGTCCTGACTTTC. Its protein product is CASSSGQESGANVLTF.

The chain carries TRBV20-1 and TRBJ1-1; no firm D call. The length of the CDR3 is 14 residues. Trimming stripped 1 base from V and 2 bases from J, with 11 bases between. CDR1 and CDR2 (germline): DFQATT, SNEGSKA (reference sequence). CDR3 in amino acids: CSARGGLANTEAFF. In DNA form, the CDR3 reads TGCAGTGCTAGAGGCGGGTTAGCTAACACTGAAGCTTTCTTT.

A few counts support this clonotype. This chain links TRBV20-1 with TRBJ2-3; no definite D call. Germline assignment: CDR1 DFQATT and CDR2 SNEGSKA (reference sequence). The V end lost 7 bases, the J end lost 2 bases, and 13 bases lay between the germline ends. There are 13 residues in the CDR3. The CDR3 loop reads CSVGGFLTDTQYF. The CDR3 coding sequence is TGCAGTGTGGGCGGTTTCCTCACAGATACGCAGTATTTT.

This chain links TRBV18 with TRBJ1-2; D might be TRBD1 (6 bases). The V and J ends lost 3 bases and 0 bases respectively, with 14 bases between them. This CDR3 comprises 16 residues. The germline V gene has CDR1 KGHSH and CDR2 LQKENI. DNA for the CDR3: TGTGCCAGCTCACCTGGACAGTTATTTTCTAACTATGGCTACACCTTC. Protein product: CASSPGQLFSNYGYTF.

V gene TRBV27 combines with J gene TRBJ2-4; the D is unclear. The V and J ends lost 2 bases and 2 bases respectively, with 19 bases between them. Germline values: CDR1 MNHEY, CDR2 SMNVEV (reference sequence). The CDR3 runs 18 residues. The CDR3 coding sequence is TGTGCCAGCAGTTTAGCGATTGATGCAGTCACGTCCAAAAACATTCAGTACTTC. It specifies CASSLAIDAVTSKNIQYF.